This paragraph reports one T cell receptor (beta chain). This clone has only a few counts. Its antigen target is currently unknown. Base qualities are not provided; no much larger clone lies one nucleotide away. A single peripheral blood draw of around 0.11 L on average was collected from each donor into heparinised tubes. Naive, central memory, regulatory and stem cell-like memory CD4+ T cells were sorted on a BD FACSAria II using a panel including CD45RO, CCR7, CD25, CD127, CD95 and CD27. Every sorted population had a purity above 95%. Right away, PBMCs were isolated by Lymphoprep density gradient centrifugation and were stained directly, with no culture step. Samples were stained and sorted in pairs, with one healthy donor and one patient per experiment, so that batch effects were minimized. The data belong to a study of beta chain features in type 1 diabetes (dated by TCRdb to 2017 to 2018). Concerning the study at large: Patients and healthy donors did not differ in mean age, gender distribution, total cell number or subset yield. Across all samples, some 110,000,000 sorted cells were examined, and cell number per subset correlated strongly with RNA yield. Naive and central memory subsets were obtained from all 28 donors, but regulatory and stem cell-like memory subsets were isolated from only 8 patients and about eight healthy donors. In the study, TCRB repertoires of sorted circulating CD4+ T cell subsets from recently diagnosed type 1 diabetes patients were compared with those of matched healthy donors.

The High Capacity cDNA Reverse Transcription Kit was used to reverse transcribe all of the isolated RNA, meaning that expressed TCRB transcripts were what got sequenced. Naive, central memory and regulatory T cell samples underwent deep immunoSEQ sequencing, averaging approximately 3.5 million total reads per sample. Sorted cells were lysed in RLT buffer, and RNA was extracted using DNase-treated RNeasy Micro or Mini kits according to cell number. To prevent cross-contamination, each cell subset was processed individually, whereas patient and healthy donor samples were processed jointly. The immunoSEQ multiplex PCR was used to amplify TCRB sequences from cDNA, generating 87-bp fragments that spanned the CDR3 region. The amplicons were sequenced using the Illumina HiSeq platform. Concerning the study's data processing: Synthetic template baselines were used to correct PCR bias computationally, reads within Hamming distance 2 were collapsed, and singletons that could not be merged were discarded. By aligning reads against IMGT, V, D and J genes, CDR3 length, and insertions or deletions at six rearrangement sites were assigned. Within each subset, clonotype counts were normalized to sorted cell number, after which true diversity and Gini coefficients were computed with the tcR R package. The overlap coefficient, calculated on TCRB nucleotide sequences, was used to measure repertoire sharing. Out-of-frame TCRB sequences from naive cells were analyzed to stand in for the pre-selection repertoire. This is the immuneACCESS table as TCRdb keeps it, with only in-frame sequences that have V and J called. A part of the clones is gone; compared with another copy, unresolved V genes explain less than half, and the rest is unexplained. D and trimming were read from the DNA, whereas the V and J calls and clone size are those reported in that table. The sample includes over 700,000 clones, with 15% to 20% observed a single time. The ten biggest clones cover 0.023% of the sample.

On the study overall, not on this receptor specifically: Only small numbers of individuals were included in the HLA sub-analyses, which left unresolved whether HLA type had any influence on TCRB rearrangement. Patients with type 1 diabetes made fewer insertions and deleted more nucleotides at VDJ recombination sites, implying thymic rearrangement abnormalities. Because cDNA was sequenced instead of genomic DNA, activated cells with high expression could be over-represented, although the groups did not differ in activation or CD3 levels. Shorter templates might be favored by PCR, yet because patient and control samples were amplified and corrected together, any such skew would affect both groups equally. A moderate but significant shortening of TCRB CDR3 length was observed in type 1 diabetes patients in all four CD4+ subsets. Naive, central memory and regulatory TCRB repertoires appeared to be more similar among patients than among healthy donors.

There are 16 amino acids in the CDR3, from cysteine to phenylalanine inclusive. The entry retains the CDR3 DNA only, 48 bases that are in frame from base 1. This chain is built from TRBV21-1 and TRBJ1-5; the table's TRBD1 call for D was not verified on the DNA. TRBV21-1 is given as a pseudogene. Input material: naive CD4+ T cells from blood. Interpreted using the paper, the cell subset or site label stands for: true naive CD4+ T cells. The TCR comes from a woman under 30 in good health. The nucleotides read TGTGCCAGCAGCAACTTTCCCGGGACAGGGGGCCAGCCCCAGCATTTT. This codes for CASSNFPGTGGQPQHF.